The clone carrying this TCR beta chain has only one observation. This entry comes from a study of blood T cell repertoires in COVID-19. Study as a whole: Samples representing acute and convalescent COVID-19 were sourced from the United States, Italy and Spain. From T cells, B-cell-depleted T cells, or PBMCs came the material, which was cDNA or gDNA.

Seattle's enrolled individuals joined amid active infection and were then monitored longitudinally. Some clones are missing from TCRdb's copy, which holds only in-frame ones; the method was immunoSEQ multiplex PCR. This sample has 300,000 to 350,000 clones; 88% occur once, and the top ten carry approximately 1.6%. The trim removed 7 bases at V and 4 bases at J, leaving 12 bases unmatched. This CDR3 comprises 15 residues. Per the germline V gene, CDR1 is SNHLY and CDR2 is FYNNEI. This rearrangement joins TRBV2 to TRBJ2-5; 7 bases are shared with TRBD2. The TCR sequence derives from a woman in her 30s with COVID-19, enrolled during active disease. The sample was peripheral blood. As DNA, the CDR3 is TGTGCCAGCATCCTGAACGCGGGGGTTGTAGAGACCCAGTACTTC. Protein: CASILNAGVVETQYF.